Each of the 3 T cell receptor beta chains below was sequenced from the same sample in a study of blood T cell repertoires in COVID-19. Clones were sequenced by immunoSEQ multiplex PCR, and TCRdb holds only the in-frame ones, with some missing. The sample yields about 55,000 clones, about nine tenths seen once. The specimen sequenced was peripheral blood. The receptors here all came from a man between 40 and 49 years old with acute or convalescent COVID-19.

The chain is built from TRBV11-2 and TRBJ2-2; 9 bases map to TRBD2. Germline CDR1 is SGHAT and CDR2 is FQNNGV. The ends lost 4 bases at V and 1 base at J; junction bases unmatched: 10. The CDR3 totals 18 residues. CDR3 protein: CASSSLAGADLNTGELFF. In DNA form, the CDR3 reads TGTGCCAGCAGCTCCTTAGCGGGAGCCGACTTGAACACCGGGGAGCTGTTTTTT.

The chain uses TRBV27 and TRBJ2-1, with 7 bases fitting TRBD2. The CDR3 runs 17 residues. V lost 4 bases to trimming and J lost 5 bases; unmatched junction nucleotides: 14. CDR1 is MNHEY, CDR2 SMNVEV, per germline (reference sequence). The CDR3 reads CASSSAPGREPNNEQFF. The CDR3 coding sequence is TGTGCCAGCAGTTCCGCCCCCGGGCGGGAGCCCAACAATGAGCAGTTCTTC.

The V gene is TRBV6-5, the J gene TRBJ2-2; D is undetermined. Trimming removed 2 bases from V and 4 bases from J, with 8 bases in between. CDR1 and CDR2 from the germline V gene are MNHEY and SVGAGI. The CDR3 loop spans 14 amino acids. CDR3 region: CASSYGQVTGELFF. CDR3 sequence (DNA): TGTGCCAGCAGTTACGGGCAGGTCACCGGGGAGCTGTTTTTT.